These T cell receptor beta chains were read from a single sample in a study of T cell responses to AZD1222 COVID-19 vaccine. Produced via immunoSEQ multiplex PCR; TCRdb's table is partial and in-frame only. This sample has 110,000 to 150,000 clones, with more than 90% found just once. The material was peripheral blood, obtained on day 0 of AZD1222 vaccination. The receptors were sampled from an adult in good health. Both conserved end residues are part of each CDR3. A D gene is named only where the DNA matches it firmly. Clone size, where shown, is once, few, many, or a class for clones that have expanded.

CDR3,DNA,J,V,D,size
CASRGGYGTGEETQYF,TGCGCCAGTAGAGGAGGTTACGGGACAGGGGAAGAGACCCAGTACTTC,TRBJ2-5,TRBV5-1,TRBD1,.
CASSYSGGLYEQYF,TGTGCCAGCAGTTACTCGGGAGGTCTCTACGAGCAGTACTTC,TRBJ2-7,TRBV6-5,.,.
CASSIVGYEQYF,TGTGCCAGTAGTATAGTAGGCTACGAGCAGTACTTC,TRBJ2-7,TRBV19,.,.
CASSLNRGNTEAFF,TGTGCCAGCAGCCTGAACAGGGGGAACACTGAAGCTTTCTTT,TRBJ1-1,TRBV7-9,TRBD1,once
CASSKGEGGLPSGEQYF,TGTGCCAGCAGCAAAGGGGAGGGGGGCCTGCCTAGCGGCGAGCAGTACTTC,TRBJ2-7,TRBV21-1,.,.
CASSEVFRGDSPLHF,TGTGCCAGCAGTGAAGTTTTTCGGGGGGATTCACCCCTCCACTTT,TRBJ1-6,TRBV6-1,.,.
CASSNREQYF,TGTGCCAGCAGTAACCGGGAACAGTACTTC,TRBJ2-7,TRBV6-5,.,.
CASSQIMGAVSYNEQFF,TGCGCCAGCAGCCAAATAATGGGAGCAGTGTCCTACAATGAGCAGTTCTTC,TRBJ2-1,TRBV4-1,.,.
CASSPGIMGGNTIYF,TGTGCCAGCAGCCCAGGGATAATGGGGGGAAACACCATATATTTT,TRBJ1-3,TRBV5-6,.,.
CASSFTFNQPQHF,TGTGCCAGCAGCTTTACGTTCAATCAGCCCCAGCATTTT,TRBJ1-5,TRBV28,.,.
CASRQGLRYGYTF,TGTGCCAGCAGACAGGGATTAAGGTATGGCTACACCTTC,TRBJ1-2,TRBV3-1/TRBV3-2,.,.
CASSPDRGHGYTF,TGTGCCAGCAGCCCGGACAGGGGGCACGGCTACACCTTC,TRBJ1-2,TRBV12-3/TRBV12-4,TRBD1,.
CASSYGSDHNSPLHF,TGTGCCAGCAGCTACGGCAGCGACCATAATTCACCCCTCCACTTT,TRBJ1-6,TRBV7-9,.,.
CASSFYPSTTDFVREQYF,TGTGCCAGCAGCTTTTATCCCTCTACTACCGATTTTGTGAGGGAGCAGTACTTC,TRBJ2-7,TRBV5-4,.,.
CASSSLAGERETQYF,TGTGCCAGCAGTTCCCTAGCGGGAGAGAGAGAGACCCAGTACTTC,TRBJ2-5,TRBV28,TRBD2,once
CASSLSAGTYGYTF,TGTGCCAGCAGTTTATCGGCGGGAACCTATGGCTACACCTTC,TRBJ1-2,TRBV27,.,.
CASSVGQGEKLFF,TGTGCCAGCAGTGTAGGACAGGGGGAAAAACTGTTTTTT,TRBJ1-4,TRBV12-3/TRBV12-4,TRBD1,.
CASSATRLAGARRTYNEQFF,TGCGCCAGCAGCGCTACTAGATTAGCGGGAGCAAGAAGGACCTACAATGAGCAGTTCTTC,TRBJ2-1,TRBV10-1,TRBD2,.
CASRTGYNEQFF,TGTGCCAGCAGGACAGGATACAATGAGCAGTTCTTC,TRBJ2-1,TRBV6-5,.,.
CASTPGLRQGTQYF,TGCGCCAGCACCCCGGGACTCCGCCAGGGTACGCAGTATTTT,TRBJ2-3,TRBV10-2,.,.
CASSLYAGVGADTQYF,TGTGCCAGCAGCTTGTACGCGGGAGTCGGCGCAGATACGCAGTATTTT,TRBJ2-3,TRBV5-4,TRBD2,.
CASRIGRVEKLFF,TGTGCCAGCAGGATCGGCCGGGTCGAAAAACTGTTTTTT,TRBJ1-4,TRBV2,.,.
CASRQLVAGELFF,TGTGCCAGCAGGCAACTCGTGGCCGGGGAGCTGTTTTTT,TRBJ2-2,TRBV6-5,.,.
CATSSRQANQPQHF,TGTGCCACCAGCAGCCGACAGGCCAATCAGCCCCAGCATTTT,TRBJ1-5,TRBV15,.,.
CASSEQGSSYEQYF,TGTGCCAGCAGTGAACAGGGGAGCTCCTACGAGCAGTACTTC,TRBJ2-7,TRBV2,.,.
CASSEGGGYSNQPQHF,TGTGCCAGCAGTGAAGGAGGAGGATATAGCAATCAGCCCCAGCATTTT,TRBJ1-5,TRBV6-1,.,.
CASSWTGPTYEQYF,TGTGCCAGCAGTTGGACAGGACCCACCTACGAGCAGTACTTC,TRBJ2-7,TRBV27,TRBD1,.
CASTTAGSFYEAFF,TGTGCCAGTACCACTGCTGGCAGCTTTTATGAAGCTTTCTTT,TRBJ1-1,TRBV19,.,.
CASSPPDRGGGNQPQHF,TGTGCCAGCAGTCCTCCCGACAGGGGGGGAGGCAATCAGCCCCAGCATTTT,TRBJ1-5,TRBV28,TRBD1,.
CASTLTGVTEAFF,TGTGCCAGCACTTTGACAGGGGTAACTGAAGCTTTCTTT,TRBJ1-1,TRBV6-5,TRBD1,once
CASSMDYSNQPQHF,TGTGCCAGTAGTATGGACTATAGCAATCAGCCCCAGCATTTT,TRBJ1-5,TRBV19,.,.
CASSLAGWNTEAFF,TGTGCCAGCAGCTTGGCAGGGTGGAACACTGAAGCTTTCTTT,TRBJ1-1,TRBV5-6,.,.
CATLPRGSNSTDTQYF,TGTGCCACCCTACCGAGGGGGTCGAATAGCACAGATACGCAGTATTTT,TRBJ2-3,TRBV24-1,.,.